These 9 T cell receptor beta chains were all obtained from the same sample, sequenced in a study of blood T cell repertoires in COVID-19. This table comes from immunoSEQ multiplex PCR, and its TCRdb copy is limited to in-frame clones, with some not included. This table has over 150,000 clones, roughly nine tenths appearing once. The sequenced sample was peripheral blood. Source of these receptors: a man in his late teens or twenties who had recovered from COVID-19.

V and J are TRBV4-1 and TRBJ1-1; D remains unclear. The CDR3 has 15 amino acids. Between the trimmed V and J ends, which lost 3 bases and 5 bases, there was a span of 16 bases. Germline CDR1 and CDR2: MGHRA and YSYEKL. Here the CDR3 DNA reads TGCGCCAGCAGCCAGGTTAATCGGGAGGGTACTGAAGCTTTCTTT. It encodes CASSQVNREGTEAFF.

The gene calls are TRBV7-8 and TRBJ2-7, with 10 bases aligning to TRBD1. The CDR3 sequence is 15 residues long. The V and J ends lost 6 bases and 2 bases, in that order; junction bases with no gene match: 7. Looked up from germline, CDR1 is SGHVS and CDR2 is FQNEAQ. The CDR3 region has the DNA TGTGCCAGCAGGGTTCGGGACAGGGGCCCCTACGAGCAGTACTTC. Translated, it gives CASRVRDRGPYEQYF.

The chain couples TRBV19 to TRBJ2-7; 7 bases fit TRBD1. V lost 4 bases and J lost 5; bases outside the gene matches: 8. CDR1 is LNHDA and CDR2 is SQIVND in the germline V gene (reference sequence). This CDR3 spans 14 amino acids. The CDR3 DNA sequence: TGTGCCAGTAGTACAACAGGGACAGCACACGAGCAGTACTTC. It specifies CASSTTGTAHEQYF. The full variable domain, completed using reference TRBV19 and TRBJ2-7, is DGGITQSPKYLFRKEGQNVTLSCEQNLNHDAMYWYRQDPGQGLRLIYYSQIVNDFQKGDIAEGYSVSREKKESFPLTVTSAQKNPTAFYLCASSTTGTAHEQYFGPGTRLTVT.

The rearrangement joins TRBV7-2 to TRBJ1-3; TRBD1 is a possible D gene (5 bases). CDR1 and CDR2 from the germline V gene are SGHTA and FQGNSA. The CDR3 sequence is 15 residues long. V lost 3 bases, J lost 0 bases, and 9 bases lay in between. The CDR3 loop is CASSFGGPSGNTIYF. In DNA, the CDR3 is TGTGCCAGCAGCTTCGGGGGACCCTCTGGAAACACCATATATTTT.

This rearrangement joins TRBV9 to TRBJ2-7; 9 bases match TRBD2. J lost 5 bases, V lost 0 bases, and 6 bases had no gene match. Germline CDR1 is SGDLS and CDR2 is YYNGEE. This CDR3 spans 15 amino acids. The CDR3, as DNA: TGTGCCAGCAGCGTAGTTCTAGCGGGATATAACGAGCAGTACTTC. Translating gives CASSVVLAGYNEQYF.

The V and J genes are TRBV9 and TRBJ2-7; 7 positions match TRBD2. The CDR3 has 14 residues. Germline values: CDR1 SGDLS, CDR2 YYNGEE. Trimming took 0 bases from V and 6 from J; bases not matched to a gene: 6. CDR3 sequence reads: CASSVDPGRGEQYF. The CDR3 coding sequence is TGTGCCAGCAGCGTAGACCCAGGGAGGGGCGAGCAGTACTTC.

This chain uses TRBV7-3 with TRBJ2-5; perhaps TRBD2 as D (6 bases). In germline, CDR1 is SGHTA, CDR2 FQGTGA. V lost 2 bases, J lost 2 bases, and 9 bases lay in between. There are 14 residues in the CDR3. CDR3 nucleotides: TGTGCCAGCAGCTTATCCGGGGGACAAGAGACCCAGTACTTC. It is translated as CASSLSGGQETQYF.

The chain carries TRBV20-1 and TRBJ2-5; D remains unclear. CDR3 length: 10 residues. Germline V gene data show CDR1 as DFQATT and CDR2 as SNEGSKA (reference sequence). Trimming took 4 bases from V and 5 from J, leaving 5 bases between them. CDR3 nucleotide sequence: TGCAGTGCTATACAGGAGACCCAGTACTTC. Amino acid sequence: CSAIQETQYF.

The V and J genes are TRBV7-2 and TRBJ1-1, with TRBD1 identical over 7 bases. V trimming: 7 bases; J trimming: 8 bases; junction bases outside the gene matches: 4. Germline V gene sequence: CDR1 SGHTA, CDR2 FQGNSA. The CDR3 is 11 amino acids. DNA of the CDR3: TGTGCCAGCAACCGGGACAGCGAAGCTTTCTTT. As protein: CASNRDSEAFF. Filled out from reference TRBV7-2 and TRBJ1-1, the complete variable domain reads GAGVSQSPSNKVTEKGKDVELRCDPISGHTALYWYRQSLGQGLEFLIYFQGNSAPDKSGLPSDRFSAERTGGSVSTLTIQRTQQEDSAVYLCASNRDSEAFFGQGTRLTVV.